The 4 T cell receptor beta chains presented below share a single source sample, sequenced in a study of blood T cell repertoires in COVID-19. Using immunoSEQ multiplex PCR, the repertoire was profiled, and TCRdb retains in-frame clones only, with some absent. The sample contains 140,000 to 150,000 clones, about 87% of which appear only once. The source material was PBMCs or T cells enriched from blood (not recorded which). These TCRs come from a man in his sixties who had recovered from COVID-19.

The genes are TRBV19 and TRBJ2-2, with TRBD2 matching 10 bases. In germline, CDR1 is LNHDA, CDR2 SQIVND (reference sequence). The CDR3 length is 17 residues. Germline trimming cut 0 bases from V and 3 bases from J; bases unmatched to any gene: 4. The CDR3 DNA is TGTGCCAGTAGTATAGAACCAGCGGGAGGGTACACCGGGGAGCTGTTTTTT. Its translation: CASSIEPAGGYTGELFF.

The chain joins TRBV5-4 to TRBJ2-5; D perhaps matches TRBD1 (5 bases). Germline lookup yields CDR1 SGHNT and CDR2 YYREEE (reference sequence). The V end lost 4 bases, the J end lost 1 base, and 14 bases lay between the germline ends. The CDR3 is made up of 15 amino acids. The chain's CDR3 is CASSPRRVGQETQYF. The CDR3 nucleotides read TGTGCCAGCAGCCCCCGCAGGGTCGGCCAAGAGACCCAGTACTTC.

The chain is built from TRBV28 and TRBJ2-7, with a weak D call TRBD2 (6 bases). The CDR3 length is 11 residues. Germline values: CDR1 MDHEN, CDR2 SYDVKM. Trimming took 5 bases from V and 6 from J, leaving 8 bases between them. CDR3 sequence: CASSVGGEQYF. The DNA for the CDR3 is TGTGCCAGCAGTGTCGGGGGCGAGCAGTACTTC.

This chain uses TRBV7-8 with TRBJ2-3; D is uncertain. CDR1 and CDR2 (germline): SGHVS, FQNEAQ. The V end was cut by 5 bases, the J end by 3 bases, with 21 bases between. The CDR3 contains 17 residues. CDR3 DNA sequence: TGTGCCAGCAGCCCCATAATTTCTCCAGGCTATACAGATACGCAGTATTTT. It codes for CASSPIISPGYTDTQYF.